This T cell receptor (beta chain) comes out of a study of CXCR3-negative and CXCR3-positive naive CD8 T cells. As for the study in general: Every library held about 1.5 +/- 0.3 million TRB reads, and the total came to 130 million to 150 million. General study points: Naive cells used TRBV-TRBJ genes in much the same way whether CXCR3-negative or CXCR3-positive; memory cells did not.

Libraries were UMI-labeled 5' RACE TRB cDNA. TCRdb reprocessed the 5' RACE reads; each CDR3 protein has one entry and no DNA is given. The sample totals about 90,000 distinct CDR3 sequences. The CDR3 loop spans 12 amino acids. From germline, CDR1 is SGDLS and CDR2 YYNGEE. As to this clonotype: Antigen: not known.

The rearrangement uses TRBV9 and TRBJ1-2; the TCRdb D gene call, TRBD1, has no DNA to confirm it. The sequenced sample consisted of naive CXCR3- CD8+ T cells from blood. As to subset: CD45RO-CCR7+CD27+CD95- naive CD8+ T cells lacking CXCR3 (TNR3-). This TCR derives from a human donor in good health. Some clones in this sample may be carry-over from other donors' samples. CDR3 amino acids: CASSATGYGYTF.